Sequencing of this T cell receptor (beta chain) was carried out in a study of blood T cell repertoires in COVID-19. Study-level information: Sites in the United States, Italy and Spain provided acute and convalescent COVID-19 samples.

Measured with immunoSEQ multiplex PCR; TCRdb has only the in-frame clones, and not every one. The sample includes about 60,000 clones, 80% to 90% seen only once; the top ten take around 1.5%. The germline V gene encodes CDR1 SGDLS and CDR2 YYNGEE. CDR3 length: 15 amino acids. V trimming: 4 bases; J trimming: 2 bases; junction bases outside the gene matches: 7. The clonotype originates from a man aged 60-69 years with acute or convalescent COVID-19. The chain is built from TRBV9 and TRBJ2-3, with TRBD1 matching over 7 bases. The source material was peripheral blood. CDR3 amino acids: CASSSRTGSTDTQYF. CDR3 coding DNA: TGTGCCAGCAGCTCCCGGACAGGATCCACAGATACGCAGTATTTT.